This TCR beta chain emerged from a study of shared clonotypes between healthy human individuals. Study in general: Per donor, CD8 memory used one plate, CD8 naive used two, CD4 memory used three and CD4 naive used three.

Caucasian adults residing in Nashville, Tennessee made up all the donors. Researchers partitioned CD4+ cells into CD45RA+ naive and CD45RA-negative memory subsets. The CDR3 length is 12 residues. Trimming pared 6 bases from V and 6 bases from J, leaving 9 bases between. Per the germline V gene, CDR1 is LNHDA and CDR2 is SQIVND (reference sequence). The data were produced by immunoSEQ multiplex PCR, yet TCRdb's version contains in-frame clones alone and is incomplete. The profile shows 600,000 to 800,000 clones, over 60% of them singletons. Study results and caveats: Rarefaction showed sorted-subset sequencing was incomplete despite large depth.

About this clone: Antigen: not known.

The sample taken for sequencing was memory CD4+ T cells sorted from blood. As for subset: CD45RA-negative fraction. V is TRBV19 and J is TRBJ1-5; D is undetermined. The clonotype was recovered from a woman younger than 45 in good health. CDR3 coding DNA: TGTGCCAGTAGAACCGGGGTTCAGCCCCAGCATTTT. This sequence encodes CASRTGVQPQHF.